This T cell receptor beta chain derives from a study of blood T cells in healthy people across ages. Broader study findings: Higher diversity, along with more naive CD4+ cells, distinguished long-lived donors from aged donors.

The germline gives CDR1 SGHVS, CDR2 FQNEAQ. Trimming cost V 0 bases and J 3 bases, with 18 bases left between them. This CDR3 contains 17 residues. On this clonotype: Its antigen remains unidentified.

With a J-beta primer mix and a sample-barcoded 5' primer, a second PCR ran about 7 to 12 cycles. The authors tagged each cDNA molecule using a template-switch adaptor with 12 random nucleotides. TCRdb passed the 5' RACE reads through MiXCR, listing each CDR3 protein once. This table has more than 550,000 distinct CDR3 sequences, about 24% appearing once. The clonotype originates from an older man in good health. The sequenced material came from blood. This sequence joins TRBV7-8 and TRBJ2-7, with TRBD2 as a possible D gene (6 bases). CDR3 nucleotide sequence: TGTGCCAGCAGCTTAGCGGTTAGGATCGGGAGAGGCTACGAGCAGTACGTC. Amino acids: CASSLAVRIGRGYEQYV.